This T cell receptor (beta chain) was recorded in a study of blood T cells in healthy people across ages. Study findings and constraints: Long-lived donors carried more naive CD4+ cells and greater diversity than aged donors.

The CDR3 runs 12 residues. V lost 5 bases to trimming and J lost 2 bases, with 5 bases between them. Germline V gives CDR1 MNHEY, CDR2 SMNVEV (reference sequence). It was with a sample-barcoded 5' primer and a J-beta primer mix that a second PCR of roughly 7 to 12 cycles was run. TCRdb reprocessed the 5' RACE reads via MiXCR and lists one record per CDR3 protein. The table lists about 730,000 distinct CDR3 sequences, 40% to 45% of them singletons, with around 20% in the top ten. This clonotype was picked up many times. What it recognizes is unknown. The sequenced sample was blood. The chain combines TRBV27 with TRBJ2-3; D not resolved. This receptor was identified in a woman in her sixties in good health. The CDR3 region has the DNA TGTGCCAGCAGTACACCCACAGATACGCAGTATTTT. This gives the protein CASSTPTDTQYF.